Included here is one T cell receptor (beta chain) sequence, with context. Antigen: not known. Profiling relied on immunoSEQ multiplex PCR, and the TCRdb table lists in-frame clones only, not all of them. The sample contains some 87,000 clones, around 91% of which appear only once. The data were obtained in a study of T cell responses to AZD1222 COVID-19 vaccine. Study results and caveats: Spike regions recognized by vaccine-associated CD4 TCRs spanned the protein, led by 160-218 and 743-854. None of the repertoires were sampled until the peak T cell response had passed. With two AZD1222 doses given, Spike-specific TCR breadth and depth both rose. Females outnumbered males among donors, who were mostly white British; clonal diversity was possibly underestimated.

This sample comprised peripheral blood, obtained on day 0 of MenACWY control vaccination. The receptor comes from an adult in good health.

The CDR3 protein is CASQIAPGALYEQYF. CDR3 bases: TGTGCCAGCCAAATTGCGCCGGGTGCTCTCTACGAGCAGTACTTC. The rearrangement uses TRBV11-2 and TRBJ2-7, with D uncertain. The CDR3 loop spans 15 amino acids. Trimming stripped 8 bases from V and 3 bases from J, with 20 bases between. Germline values: CDR1 SGHAT, CDR2 FQNNGV.